These 18 T cell receptor beta chains were sequenced from one sample in a study of beta chain features in type 1 diabetes. All of the isolated RNA was reverse transcribed, so expressed TCRB transcripts were sequenced. Measured with immunoSEQ multiplex PCR; TCRdb has only the in-frame clones, and not every one. The sample lists some 270,000 clones, 13% to 15% occurring once. The sequenced sample was naive CD4+ T cells from blood. These TCRs come from a woman aged 35 to 49 in good health.

This clone was counted only a few times. This chain links TRBV5-6 with TRBJ1-1; no clear D gene. Per the germline V gene, CDR1 is SGHDT and CDR2 is YYEEEE. V lost 0 bases to trimming and J lost 4 bases, with 4 bases between them. CDR3 length: 12 amino acids. CDR3 protein: CASSLVATEAFF. As DNA, the CDR3 is TGTGCCAGCAGCTTGGTAGCCACTGAAGCTTTCTTT.

CDR3 sequence: CASSLNERGPQHF. The CDR3 nucleotides are TGCGCCAGCAGCTTGAACGAGCGGGGGCCCCAGCATTTT. The chain combines TRBV5-1 with TRBJ1-5; D gene unclear. Germline lookup yields CDR1 SGHRS and CDR2 YFSETQ. The CDR3 runs 13 residues. The V end was cut by 1 base, the J end by 9 bases, with 11 bases between. Based on the CDR3 plus reference TRBV5-1 and TRBJ1-5, the full variable domain is KAGVTQTPRYLIKTRGQQVTLSCSPISGHRSVSWYQQTPGQGLQFLFEYFSETQRNKGNFPGRFSGRQFSNSRSEMNVSTLELGDSALYLCASSLNERGPQHFGDGTRLSIL.

The V and J genes are TRBV7-8 and TRBJ1-1; D is ambiguous. V lost 5 bases and J 1 base, leaving 14 bases between the germline ends. The CDR3 runs 15 residues. Looked up from germline, CDR1 is SGHVS and CDR2 is FQNEAQ. Here the CDR3 reads CASSPTGIRNTEAFF. The CDR3 DNA reads TGTGCCAGCAGCCCTACGGGGATACGGAACACTGAAGCTTTCTTT.

The chain has TRBV7-6 and TRBJ1-1, with D possibly matching TRBD1 (6 bases). The germline V gene has CDR1 SGHVS and CDR2 FNYEAQ. There are 17 residues in the CDR3. Trimming took 5 bases from V and 6 from J, leaving 25 bases between them. CDR3 nucleotides: TGTGCCAGCAGCAACGTCCGGGGGGCGATAAAGTCTCCTGAAGCTTTCTTT. It translates to CASSNVRGAIKSPEAFF.

The sample holds a few counts of this clone. The chain recombines TRBV21-1 with TRBJ2-5; TRBD2 is the table's D call, not checked against the DNA. TRBV21-1 is a pseudogene locus. CDR3 length: 17 amino acids. CDR3: CASSKEVLAGEQETQYF. CDR3 coding DNA: TGTGCCAGCAGCAAAGAGGTACTAGCGGGAGAACAAGAGACCCAGTACTTC.

This chain connects TRBV7-2 to TRBJ1-2; 7 bases map to TRBD1. The CDR3 contains 14 residues. Trimming removed 5 bases from V and 2 bases from J; junction bases left unmatched: 5. Germline CDR1 reads SGHTA; CDR2 reads FQGNSA. CDR3 sequence: CASSPGQTNYGYTF. DNA of the CDR3: TGTGCCAGCAGCCCGGGACAGACCAACTATGGCTACACCTTC. The variable domain in full, completed from reference TRBV7-2 and TRBJ1-2, reads GAGVSQSPSNKVTEKGKDVELRCDPISGHTALYWYRQSLGQGLEFLIYFQGNSAPDKSGLPSDRFSAERTGGSVSTLTIQRTQQEDSAVYLCASSPGQTNYGYTFGSGTRLTVV.

This clone was found a few times. V usage is TRBV7-2 and J usage is TRBJ1-1, with TRBD1 matching 12 bases. J gave up 5 bases and V 4 bases, and 8 bases lay outside the gene matches. The CDR3 loop spans 16 amino acids. Germline assignment: CDR1 SGHTA and CDR2 FQGNSA. CDR3 DNA: TGTGCCAGCAGCTCATGGGACAGGGGGCGAGGGACTGAAGCTTTCTTT. Its translation is CASSSWDRGRGTEAFF.

The V gene is TRBV5-1, the J gene TRBJ1-2, with 10 nucleotides matching TRBD1. The CDR3 is 15 residues long. The V gene end was trimmed by 2 bases and the J gene end by 4 bases; junction bases not matched to a gene: 5. The germline V gene encodes CDR1 SGHRS and CDR2 YFSETQ. Here the CDR3 DNA reads TGCGCCAGCAGCTTCCTGGGACAGGGGTTCTATGGCTACACCTTC. Translation: CASSFLGQGFYGYTF.

The chain couples TRBV5-4 to TRBJ2-7, with TRBD1 identical over 8 bases. The CDR3 has 14 amino acids. Per germline, CDR1 SGHNT and CDR2 YYREEE (reference sequence). V was pared by 4 bases and J by 3 bases, with 6 bases of the junction left unmatched. CDR3 DNA sequence: TGTGCCAGCAGCCCCCGGGACAGGTTCTACGAGCAGTACTTC. Translation gives CASSPRDRFYEQYF.

The J gene is TRBJ2-7, the V gene TRBV10-3; D perhaps matches TRBD1 (6 bases). The V and J ends lost 5 bases and 2 bases respectively, with 16 bases between them. The CDR3 length is 15 residues. CDR1 and CDR2 from the germline V gene are ENHRY and SYGVKD. CDR3 DNA sequence: TGTGCCATCAGTAACCCCAACAGGGAGACCTACGAGCAGTACTTC. It translates to CAISNPNRETYEQYF.

This clone was counted a few times. The chain employs TRBV28 and TRBJ1-3; D is undetermined. Between the trimmed V and J ends, which lost 3 bases and 0 bases, there was a span of 12 bases. CDR1 is MDHEN and CDR2 is SYDVKM in the germline V gene. The CDR3 spans 16 residues. The CDR3 loop is CASSFGGLNSGNTIYF. CDR3 bases: TGTGCCAGCAGTTTCGGAGGCTTGAACTCTGGAAACACCATATATTTT.

In its sample, this clone was seen a few times. The chain links TRBV10-3 to TRBJ2-1, with 9 positions matching TRBD1. J gave up 4 bases and V 3 bases, and 7 bases lay outside the gene matches. The CDR3 totals 16 residues. Germline CDR1 reads ENHRY; CDR2 reads SYGVKD. In DNA, the CDR3 is TGTGCCATCAGTGACCAAACAGGGGGCAATTACAATGAGCAGTTCTTC. Residues: CAISDQTGGNYNEQFF.

Comment on this clone: A much larger clone lies one base from this, so it may be a read error. The chain carries TRBV6-6 and TRBJ2-3; D is unresolved. CDR3 size: 11 residues. Looked up from germline, CDR1 is MNHNY and CDR2 is SVGAGI (reference sequence). Trimming left V 6 bases short and J 6 bases short, with 7 bases between. The CDR3 bases are TGTGCCAGCAGCCCCCTGGATACGCAGTATTTT. It yields the protein CASSPLDTQYF.

This clone was picked up many times. The chain links TRBV29-1 to TRBJ2-1; unclear D gene. V was cut by 6 bases and J by 6 bases, with 12 bases left in between. Per the germline V gene, CDR1 is SQVTM and CDR2 is ANQGSEA. CDR3 size: 12 residues. The CDR3 loop is CSVETVRNEQFF. The CDR3 bases are TGCAGCGTCGAAACAGTGCGCAATGAGCAGTTCTTC.

The chain has TRBV9 and TRBJ1-2; 8 bases are shared with TRBD1. With 2 bases clipped from V and 8 bases from J, the junction kept 5 bases outside the gene matches. The CDR3 is 13 amino acids. The germline V gene encodes CDR1 SGDLS and CDR2 YYNGEE. DNA of the CDR3: TGTGCCAGCAGCGTCGGGACAGGTGGGGGCTACACCTTC. Protein product: CASSVGTGGGYTF.

This clone was counted only a few times. This sequence joins TRBV5-6 and TRBJ2-4; D not resolved. Trimming removed 1 base from V and 5 bases from J, with 19 bases in between. Per the germline V gene, CDR1 is SGHDT and CDR2 is YYEEEE. The CDR3 sequence is 17 residues long. The DNA for the CDR3 is TGTGCCAGCAGCTTGAAACGAGACTTCCGCCTCCAAAACATTCAGTACTTC. As protein: CASSLKRDFRLQNIQYF.

This clone was detected only a few times. The chain employs TRBV29-1 and TRBJ2-7, with 8 bases fitting TRBD1. CDR1 is SQVTM and CDR2 is ANQGSEA in the germline V gene. The V segment lost 5 bases and the J segment 3 bases; nucleotides outside the gene matches: 6. The CDR3 spans 13 residues. This CDR3 is CSVSTGEDYEQYF. The CDR3 DNA is TGCAGCGTTTCGACAGGGGAGGACTACGAGCAGTACTTC.

This clone occurred a few times. V usage is TRBV11-2 and J usage is TRBJ2-3, with 12 positions matching TRBD2. CDR3 length: 16 amino acids. V shed 5 bases, J shed 4 bases, and the junction held 7 bases outside the gene matches. CDR1 is SGHAT and CDR2 is FQNNGV in the germline V gene. CDR3 region: CASSRELAGGPDTQYF. Here the CDR3 DNA reads TGTGCCAGCAGCCGCGAACTAGCGGGGGGCCCAGATACGCAGTATTTT.